A selection of T cell receptor beta chains follows, all from one sample in a study of blood T cell repertoires in COVID-19. TCRdb keeps only in-frame clones here, not all; method: immunoSEQ multiplex PCR. The data hold about 200,000 clones, with approximately 86% observed a single time. The specimen was peripheral blood. These receptors all come from a man aged 55 to 70 with acute or convalescent COVID-19. Both conserved end residues are part of each CDR3. Each record gives: V gene, clone size, J gene, D gene, CDR3 protein, CDR3 DNA. A D gene is named only where the DNA matches it firmly. Only part of the rows carry a size: once, few, many, or a class if the clone is expanded.

>TRBV11-3|NA|TRBJ2-7|TRBD1
CASSLRQGALEQYF
TGTGCCAGCAGCTTACGACAGGGGGCCCTCGAGCAGTACTTC
>TRBV3-1/TRBV3-2|NA|TRBJ1-4|TRBD1
CASSHRQGVTNEKLFF
TGTGCCAGCAGCCACAGACAGGGAGTTACTAATGAAAAACTGTTTTTT
>TRBV7-6|once|TRBJ1-2|NA
CASSSDYLGYTF
TGTGCCAGCAGCTCCGACTATTTGGGCTACACCTTC
>TRBV15|NA|TRBJ1-2|NA
CATSRGIGGDGYTF
TGTGCCACCAGCAGAGGAATAGGGGGTGATGGCTACACCTTC
>TRBV29-1|NA|TRBJ1-2|TRBD1
CSVEVRGRGQGYTF
TGCAGCGTTGAAGTGAGGGGCAGGGGGCAAGGCTACACCTTC
>TRBV18|NA|TRBJ2-5|TRBD1
CASSPPAGTGPHGYQETQYF
TGTGCCAGCTCACCACCGGCCGGGACAGGGCCCCACGGGTACCAAGAGACCCAGTACTTC
>TRBV20-1|NA|TRBJ1-1|TRBD1
CSDRGAFF
TGCAGTGACAGGGGGGCTTTCTTT
>TRBV28|NA|TRBJ1-6|TRBD1
CASSYLPGQDRSPLHF
TGTGCCAGCAGTTATCTCCCCGGACAGGACCGATCACCCCTCCACTTT
>TRBV5-1|NA|TRBJ2-3|NA
CASSGRQTDTQYF
TGCGCCAGCAGCGGCCGACAGACAGATACGCAGTATTTT
>TRBV16|NA|TRBJ1-5|NA
CASSQGRASNQPQHF
TGTGCCAGCAGCCAGGGCAGGGCCAGCAATCAGCCCCAGCATTTT
>TRBV25-1|few|TRBJ1-2|NA
CASSETGREVLGGYTF
TGTGCCAGCAGTGAAACGGGCAGGGAGGTCCTGGGAGGCTACACCTTC
>TRBV21-1|NA|TRBJ1-3|NA
CASSNRRQPGGSGNTIYF
TGTGCCAGCAGCAATCGTAGACAGCCCGGAGGGTCTGGAAACACCATATATTTT
>TRBV7-8|NA|TRBJ2-5|TRBD1
CASSASRGDRGETQYF
TGTGCCAGCAGCGCCTCCCGAGGGGACAGGGGAGAGACCCAGTACTTC
>TRBV7-3|NA|TRBJ1-1|NA
CASSPRTAYMNTEAFF
TGTGCCAGCAGCCCCCGGACAGCTTACATGAACACTGAAGCTTTCTTT
>TRBV11-3|NA|TRBJ2-1|TRBD2
CASSLAPAGVTYNEQFF
TGTGCCAGCAGCTTAGCTCCAGCGGGGGTCACCTACAATGAGCAGTTCTTC
>TRBV9|NA|TRBJ2-7|TRBD1
CASSVVSGGYEQYF
TGTGCCAGCAGCGTAGTGTCAGGGGGTTACGAGCAGTACTTC
>TRBV25-1|NA|TRBJ2-3|TRBD2
CASSESASGADTQYF
TGTGCCAGCAGTGAATCTGCTAGCGGGGCAGATACGCAGTATTTT
>TRBV9|NA|TRBJ2-6|NA
CASSLTASGANVLTF
TGTGCCAGCAGCCTCACAGCCTCTGGGGCCAACGTCCTGACTTTC